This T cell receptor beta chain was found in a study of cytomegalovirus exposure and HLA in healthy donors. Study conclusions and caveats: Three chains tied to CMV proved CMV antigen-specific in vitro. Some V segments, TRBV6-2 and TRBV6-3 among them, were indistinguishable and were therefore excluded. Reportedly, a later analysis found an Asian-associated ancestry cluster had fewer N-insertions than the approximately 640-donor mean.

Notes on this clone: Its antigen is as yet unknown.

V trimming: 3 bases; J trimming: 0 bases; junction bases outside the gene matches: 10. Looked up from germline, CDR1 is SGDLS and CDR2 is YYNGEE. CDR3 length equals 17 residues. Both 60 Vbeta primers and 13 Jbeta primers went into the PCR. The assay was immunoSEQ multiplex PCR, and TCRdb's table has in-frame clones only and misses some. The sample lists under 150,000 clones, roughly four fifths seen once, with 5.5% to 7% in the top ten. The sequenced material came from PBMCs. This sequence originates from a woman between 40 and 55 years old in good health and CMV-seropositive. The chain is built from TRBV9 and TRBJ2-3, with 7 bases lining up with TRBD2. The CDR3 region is CASSAPGGRPSTDTQYF. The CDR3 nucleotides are TGTGCCAGCAGCGCCCCCGGGGGGAGACCTAGCACAGATACGCAGTATTTT.